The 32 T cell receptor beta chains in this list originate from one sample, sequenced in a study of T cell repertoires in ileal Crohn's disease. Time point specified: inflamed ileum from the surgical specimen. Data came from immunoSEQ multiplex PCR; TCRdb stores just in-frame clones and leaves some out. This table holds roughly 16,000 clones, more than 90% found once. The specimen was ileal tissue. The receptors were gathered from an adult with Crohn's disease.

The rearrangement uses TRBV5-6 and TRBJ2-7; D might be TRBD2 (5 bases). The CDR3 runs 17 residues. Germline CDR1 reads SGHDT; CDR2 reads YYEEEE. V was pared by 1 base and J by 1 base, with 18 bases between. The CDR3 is CASSLRRRRTLSYEQYF. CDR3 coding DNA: TGTGCCAGCAGCTTGCGACGGAGGCGGACTTTATCCTACGAGCAGTACTTC.

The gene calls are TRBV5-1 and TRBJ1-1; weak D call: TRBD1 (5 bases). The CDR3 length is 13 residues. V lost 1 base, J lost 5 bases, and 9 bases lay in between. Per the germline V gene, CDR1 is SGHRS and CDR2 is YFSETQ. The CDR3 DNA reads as TGCGCCAGCAGCTTGCAGGGTGGAACTGAAGCTTTCTTT. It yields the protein CASSLQGGTEAFF.

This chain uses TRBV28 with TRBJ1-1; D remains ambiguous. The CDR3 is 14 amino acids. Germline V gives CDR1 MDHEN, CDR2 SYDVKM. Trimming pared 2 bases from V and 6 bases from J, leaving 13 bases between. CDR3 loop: CASSLQREKPEAFF. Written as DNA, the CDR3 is TGTGCCAGCAGTTTACAAAGGGAGAAACCTGAAGCTTTCTTT. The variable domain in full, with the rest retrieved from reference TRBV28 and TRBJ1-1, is DVKVTQSSRYLVKRTGEKVFLECVQDMDHENMFWYRQDPGLGLRLIYFSYDVKMKEKGDIPEGYSVSREKKERFSLILESASTNQTSMYLCASSLQREKPEAFFGQGTRLTVV.

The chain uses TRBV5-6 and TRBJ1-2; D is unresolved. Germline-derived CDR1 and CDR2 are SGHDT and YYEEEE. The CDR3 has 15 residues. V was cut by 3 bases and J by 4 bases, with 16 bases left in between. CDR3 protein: CASSSPTSMGYGYTF. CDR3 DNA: TGTGCCAGCAGCTCGCCGACTAGTATGGGCTATGGCTACACCTTC.

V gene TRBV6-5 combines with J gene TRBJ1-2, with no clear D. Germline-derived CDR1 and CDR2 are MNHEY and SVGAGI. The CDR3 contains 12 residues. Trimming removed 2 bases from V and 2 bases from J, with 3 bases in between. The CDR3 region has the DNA TGTGCCAGCAGTTACGGGAACTATGGCTACACCTTC. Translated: CASSYGNYGYTF.

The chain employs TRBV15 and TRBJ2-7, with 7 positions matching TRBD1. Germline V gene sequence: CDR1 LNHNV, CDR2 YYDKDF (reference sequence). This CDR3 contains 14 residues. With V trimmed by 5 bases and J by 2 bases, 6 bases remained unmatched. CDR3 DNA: TGTGCCACCAGCGGACAAGGGACAGCCTACGAGCAGTACTTC. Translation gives CATSGQGTAYEQYF.

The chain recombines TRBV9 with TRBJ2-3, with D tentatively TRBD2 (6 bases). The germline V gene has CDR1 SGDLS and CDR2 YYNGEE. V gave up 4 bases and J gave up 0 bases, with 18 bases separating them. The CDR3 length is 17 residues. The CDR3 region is CASSCDRDSVSTDTQYF. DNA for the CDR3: TGTGCCAGCAGCTGCGACCGGGACTCCGTTAGCACAGATACGCAGTATTTT.

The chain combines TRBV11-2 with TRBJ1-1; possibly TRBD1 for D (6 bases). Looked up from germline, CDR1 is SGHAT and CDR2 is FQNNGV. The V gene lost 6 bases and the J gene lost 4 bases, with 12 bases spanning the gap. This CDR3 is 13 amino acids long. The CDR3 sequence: CASRGAGPTEAFF. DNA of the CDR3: TGTGCCAGCAGGGGGGCAGGGCCCACTGAAGCTTTCTTT.

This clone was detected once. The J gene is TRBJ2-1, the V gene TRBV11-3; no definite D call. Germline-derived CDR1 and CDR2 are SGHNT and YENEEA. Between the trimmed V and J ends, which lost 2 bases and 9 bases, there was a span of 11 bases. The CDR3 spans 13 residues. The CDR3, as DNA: TGTGCCAGCAGCTTAATAATGGCAGCTGAGCAGTTCTTC. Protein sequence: CASSLIMAAEQFF.

CDR3 nucleotides: TGTGCCAGCAGTTTAGAAACTCCCGGCGGGGAGCTGTTTTTT. Translation gives CASSLETPGGELFF. The V gene is TRBV27, the J gene TRBJ2-2; D gene ambiguous. V was pared by 2 bases and J by 7 bases, with 11 bases between. This CDR3 is built from 14 residues. The germline gives CDR1 MNHEY, CDR2 SMNVEV (reference sequence).

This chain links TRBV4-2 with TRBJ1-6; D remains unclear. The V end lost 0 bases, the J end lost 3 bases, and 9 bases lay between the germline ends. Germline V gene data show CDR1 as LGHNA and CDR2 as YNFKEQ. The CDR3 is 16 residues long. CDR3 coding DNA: TGTGCCAGCAGCCAAGAGATACGAGACTATAATTCACCCCTCCACTTT. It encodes CASSQEIRDYNSPLHF.

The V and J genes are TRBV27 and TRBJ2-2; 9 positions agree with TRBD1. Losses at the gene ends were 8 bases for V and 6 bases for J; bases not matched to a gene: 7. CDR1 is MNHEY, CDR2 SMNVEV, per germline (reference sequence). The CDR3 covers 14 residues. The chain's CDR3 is CASGWTGEPGELFF. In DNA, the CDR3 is TGTGCCAGCGGTTGGACAGGGGAGCCCGGGGAGCTGTTTTTT.

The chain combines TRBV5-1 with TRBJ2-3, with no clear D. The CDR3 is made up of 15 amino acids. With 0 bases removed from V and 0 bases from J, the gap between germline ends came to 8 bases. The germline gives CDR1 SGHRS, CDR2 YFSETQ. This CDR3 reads CASSLALQSTDTQYF. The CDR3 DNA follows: TGCGCCAGCAGCTTGGCTCTACAGAGCACAGATACGCAGTATTTT.

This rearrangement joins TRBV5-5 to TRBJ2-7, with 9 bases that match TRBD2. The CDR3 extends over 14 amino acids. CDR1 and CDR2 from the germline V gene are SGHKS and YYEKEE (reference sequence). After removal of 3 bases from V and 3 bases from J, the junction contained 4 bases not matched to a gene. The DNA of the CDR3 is TGTGCCAGCAGCTGGGGGACTAGCAACTACGAGCAGTACTTC. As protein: CASSWGTSNYEQYF. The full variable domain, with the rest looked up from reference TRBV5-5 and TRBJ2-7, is DAGVTQSPTHLIKTRGQQVTLRCSPISGHKSVSWYQQVLGQGPQFIFQYYEKEERGRGNFPDRFSARQFPNYSSELNVNALLLGDSALYLCASSWGTSNYEQYFGPGTRLTVT.

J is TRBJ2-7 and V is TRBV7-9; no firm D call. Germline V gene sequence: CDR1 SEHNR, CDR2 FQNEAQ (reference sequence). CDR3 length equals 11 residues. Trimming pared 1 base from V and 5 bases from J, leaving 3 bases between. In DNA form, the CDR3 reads TGTGCCAGCAGCTTAGAGGACGAGCAGTACTTC. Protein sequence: CASSLEDEQYF.

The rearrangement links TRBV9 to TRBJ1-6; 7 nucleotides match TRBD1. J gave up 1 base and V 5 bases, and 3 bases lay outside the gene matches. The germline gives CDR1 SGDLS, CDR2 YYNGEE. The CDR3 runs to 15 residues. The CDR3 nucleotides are TGTGCCAGCAGTTCACAGGGGTCCTATAATTCACCCCTCCACTTT. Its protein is CASSSQGSYNSPLHF.

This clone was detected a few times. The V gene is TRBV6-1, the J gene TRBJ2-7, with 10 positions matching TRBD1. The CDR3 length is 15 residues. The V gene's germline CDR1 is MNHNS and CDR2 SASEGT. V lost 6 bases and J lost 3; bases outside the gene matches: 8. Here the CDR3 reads CASSLGQGDRYEQYF. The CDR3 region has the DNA TGTGCCAGCAGCCTCGGACAGGGGGATCGCTACGAGCAGTACTTC.

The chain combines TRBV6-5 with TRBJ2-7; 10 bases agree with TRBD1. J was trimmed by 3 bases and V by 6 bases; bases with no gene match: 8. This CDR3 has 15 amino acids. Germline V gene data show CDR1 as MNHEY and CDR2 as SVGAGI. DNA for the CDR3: TGTGCCAGCAGCCTCGGACAGGGGGATCGCTACGAGCAGTACTTC. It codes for CASSLGQGDRYEQYF.

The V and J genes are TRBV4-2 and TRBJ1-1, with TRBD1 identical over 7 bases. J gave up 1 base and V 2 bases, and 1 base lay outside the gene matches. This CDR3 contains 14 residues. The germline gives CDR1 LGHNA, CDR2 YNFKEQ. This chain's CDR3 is CASSQWTGNTEAFF. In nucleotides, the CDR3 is TGTGCCAGCAGCCAATGGACAGGGAACACTGAAGCTTTCTTT.

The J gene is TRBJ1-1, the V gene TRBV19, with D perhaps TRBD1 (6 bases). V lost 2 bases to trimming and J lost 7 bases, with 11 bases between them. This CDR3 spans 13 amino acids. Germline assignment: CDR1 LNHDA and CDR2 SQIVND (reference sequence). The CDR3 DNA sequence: TGTGCCAGTAGTATAATGAGGGGGATTGAAGCTTTCTTT. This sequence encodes CASSIMRGIEAFF.

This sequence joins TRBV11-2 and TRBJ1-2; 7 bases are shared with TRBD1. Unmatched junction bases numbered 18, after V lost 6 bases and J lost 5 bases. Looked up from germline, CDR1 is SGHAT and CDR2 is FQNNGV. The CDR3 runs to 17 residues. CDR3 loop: CASSTGTDRVRDYGYTF. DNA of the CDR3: TGTGCCAGCAGTACCGGGACAGATCGCGTCCGGGATTATGGCTACACCTTC.

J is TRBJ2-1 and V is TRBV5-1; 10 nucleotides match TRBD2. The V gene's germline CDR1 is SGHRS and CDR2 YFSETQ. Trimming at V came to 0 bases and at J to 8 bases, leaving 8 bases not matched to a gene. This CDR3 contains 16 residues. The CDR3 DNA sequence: TGCGCCAGCAGCTTGGCGTCATACGGGACTAGCGATGAGCAGTTCTTC. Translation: CASSLASYGTSDEQFF.

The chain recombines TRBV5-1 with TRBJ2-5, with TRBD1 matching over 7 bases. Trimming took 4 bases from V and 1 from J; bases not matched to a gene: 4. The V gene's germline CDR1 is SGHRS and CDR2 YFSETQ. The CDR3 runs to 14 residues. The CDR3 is CASSGGQAQETQYF. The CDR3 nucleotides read TGCGCCAGCAGCGGCGGACAGGCCCAAGAGACCCAGTACTTC.

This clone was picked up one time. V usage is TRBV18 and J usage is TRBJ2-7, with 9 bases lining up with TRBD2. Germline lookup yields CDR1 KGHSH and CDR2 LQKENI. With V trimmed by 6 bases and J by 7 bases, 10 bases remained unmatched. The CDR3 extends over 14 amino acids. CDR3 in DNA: TGTGCCAGCTCCAAGAGCGGGGGGCCCCAGGAGCAGTACTTC. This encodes CASSKSGGPQEQYF.

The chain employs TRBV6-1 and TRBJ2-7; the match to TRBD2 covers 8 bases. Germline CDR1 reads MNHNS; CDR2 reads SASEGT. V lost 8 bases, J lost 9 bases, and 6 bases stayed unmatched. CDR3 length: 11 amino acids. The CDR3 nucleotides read TGTGCCAGCGGCCGGGGGGGCGGGCAGTACTTC. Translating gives CASGRGGGQYF.

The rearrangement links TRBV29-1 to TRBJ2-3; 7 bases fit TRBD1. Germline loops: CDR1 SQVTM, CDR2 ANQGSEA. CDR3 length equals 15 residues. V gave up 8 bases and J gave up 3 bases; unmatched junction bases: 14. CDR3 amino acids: CSSQRRGHYTDTQYF. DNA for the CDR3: TGCAGCTCCCAACGAAGGGGGCATTATACAGATACGCAGTATTTT.

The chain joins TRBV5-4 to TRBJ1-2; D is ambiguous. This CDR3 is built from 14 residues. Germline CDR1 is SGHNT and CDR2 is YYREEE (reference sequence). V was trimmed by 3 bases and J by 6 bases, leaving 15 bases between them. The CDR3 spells CASSWSRGTNGYTF. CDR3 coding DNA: TGTGCCAGCAGCTGGAGTCGGGGTACGAATGGCTACACCTTC.

CDR3 sequence: CAWTGATNTEAFF. The DNA of the CDR3 is TGTGCCTGGACGGGTGCTACGAACACTGAAGCTTTCTTT. V usage is TRBV30 and J usage is TRBJ1-1; D call uncertain. The CDR3 length is 13 residues. V was clipped by 4 bases and J by 1 base, with 10 bases between them. Germline V gives CDR1 GTSNPN, CDR2 SVGIG (reference sequence).

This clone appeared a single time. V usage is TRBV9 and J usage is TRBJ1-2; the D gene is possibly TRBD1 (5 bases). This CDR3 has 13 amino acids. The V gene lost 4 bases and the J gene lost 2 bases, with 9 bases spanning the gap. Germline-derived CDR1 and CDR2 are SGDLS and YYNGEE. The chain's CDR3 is CASSPRVNYGYTF. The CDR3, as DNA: TGTGCCAGCAGCCCCAGGGTGAACTATGGCTACACCTTC.

The chain's CDR3 is CASSEGAGRATDTQYF. Here the CDR3 DNA reads TGTGCCAGCAGTGAAGGCGCGGGCAGGGCGACAGATACGCAGTATTTT. The chain links TRBV25-1 to TRBJ2-3; possibly TRBD1 or TRBD2 for D (5 bases each). CDR1 and CDR2 from the germline V gene are MGHDK and SYGVNS. This CDR3 spans 16 amino acids. V lost 2 bases and J 3 bases, leaving 15 bases between the germline ends.

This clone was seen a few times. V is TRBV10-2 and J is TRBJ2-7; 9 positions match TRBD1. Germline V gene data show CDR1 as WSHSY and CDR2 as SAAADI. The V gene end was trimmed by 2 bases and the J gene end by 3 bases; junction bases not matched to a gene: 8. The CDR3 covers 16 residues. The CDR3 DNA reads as TGCGCCAGCAGTGAGATGGGACAGGGTTTAGGCTACGAGCAGTACTTC. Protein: CASSEMGQGLGYEQYF.

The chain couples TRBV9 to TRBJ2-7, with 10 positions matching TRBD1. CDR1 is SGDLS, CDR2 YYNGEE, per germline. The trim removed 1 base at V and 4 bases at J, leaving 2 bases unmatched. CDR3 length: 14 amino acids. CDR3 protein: CASSVTGQGYEQYF. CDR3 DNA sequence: TGTGCCAGCAGCGTAACGGGACAGGGGTACGAGCAGTACTTC. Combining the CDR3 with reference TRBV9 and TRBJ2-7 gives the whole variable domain DSGVTQTPKHLITATGQRVTLRCSPRSGDLSVYWYQQSLDQGLQFLIQYYNGEERAKGNILERFSAQQFPDLHSELNLSSLELGDSALYFCASSVTGQGYEQYFGPGTRLTVT.